This TCR beta chain was observed in a study of cytomegalovirus exposure and HLA in healthy donors. The study, taken as a whole, reports: Later work found most CMV-associated TCR beta chains apparently HLA-restricted.

PCR primers comprised 60 Vbeta and 13 Jbeta primers. Assay: immunoSEQ multiplex PCR; the TCRdb copy retains only in-frame clones and omits some. The sample consists of some 170,000 clones, roughly 85% of them appearing once. These donors counted as nominally healthy when sampled, but unrecorded immune exposures were likely. CDR3 length: 13 residues. The V and J ends lost 5 bases and 1 base respectively, with 8 bases between them. Germline lookup yields CDR1 SEHNR and CDR2 FQNEAQ (reference sequence). On this clone itself: Its specificity is not known.

The clonotype comes from a man in his forties in good health and CMV-seropositive. The chain is built from TRBV7-9 and TRBJ1-1; a weak D match, TRBD1 (5 bases). Sequenced input: PBMCs. The CDR3 sequence: CASSPQGNTEAFF. The CDR3, as DNA: TGTGCCAGCAGCCCCCAGGGGAACACTGAAGCTTTCTTT. Variable domain in full (rest from reference TRBV7-9 and TRBJ1-1): DTGVSQNPRHKITKRGQNVTFRCDPISEHNRLYWYRQTLGQGPEFLTYFQNEAQLEKSRLLSDRFSAERPKGSFSTLEIQRTEQGDSAMYLCASSPQGNTEAFFGQGTRLTVV.